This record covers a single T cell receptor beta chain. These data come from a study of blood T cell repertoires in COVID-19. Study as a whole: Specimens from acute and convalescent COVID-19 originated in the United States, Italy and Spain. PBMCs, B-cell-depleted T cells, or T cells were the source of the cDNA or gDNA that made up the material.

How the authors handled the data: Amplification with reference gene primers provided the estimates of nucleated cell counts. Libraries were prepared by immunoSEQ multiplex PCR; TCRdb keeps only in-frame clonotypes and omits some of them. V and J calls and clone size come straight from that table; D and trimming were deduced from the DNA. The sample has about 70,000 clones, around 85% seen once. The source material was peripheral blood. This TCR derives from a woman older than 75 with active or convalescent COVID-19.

CDR3 DNA: TGTGCCAGTAGTAGAGGACAGGGCGGGGAGCAGTACTTC. Its translation is CASSRGQGGEQYF. The chain combines TRBV19 with TRBJ2-7; 8 bases are a match to TRBD1. Germline CDR1 and CDR2: LNHDA and SQIVND (reference sequence). J was trimmed by 7 bases and V by 4 bases; bases with no gene match: 6. The CDR3 sequence is 13 residues long.